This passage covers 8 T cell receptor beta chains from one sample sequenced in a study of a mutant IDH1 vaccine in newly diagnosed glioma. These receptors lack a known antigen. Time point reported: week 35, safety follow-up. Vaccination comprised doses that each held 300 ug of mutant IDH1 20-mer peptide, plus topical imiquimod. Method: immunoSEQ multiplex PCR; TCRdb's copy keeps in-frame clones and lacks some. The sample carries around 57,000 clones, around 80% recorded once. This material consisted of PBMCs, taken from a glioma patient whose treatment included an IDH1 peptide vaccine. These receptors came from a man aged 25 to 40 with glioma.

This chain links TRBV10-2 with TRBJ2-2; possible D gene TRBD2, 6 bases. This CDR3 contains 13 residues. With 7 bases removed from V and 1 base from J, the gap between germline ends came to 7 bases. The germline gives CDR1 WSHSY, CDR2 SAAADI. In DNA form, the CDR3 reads TGCGCCAGCAAAGCGGGGAACACCGGGGAGCTGTTTTTT. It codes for CASKAGNTGELFF.

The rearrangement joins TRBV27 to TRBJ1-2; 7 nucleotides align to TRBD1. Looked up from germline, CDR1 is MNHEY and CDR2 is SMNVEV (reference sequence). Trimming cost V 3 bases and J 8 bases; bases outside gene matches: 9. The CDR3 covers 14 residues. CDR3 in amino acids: CASSFTGQALGYTF. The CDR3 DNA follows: TGTGCCAGCAGTTTCACAGGACAGGCGCTCGGCTACACCTTC.

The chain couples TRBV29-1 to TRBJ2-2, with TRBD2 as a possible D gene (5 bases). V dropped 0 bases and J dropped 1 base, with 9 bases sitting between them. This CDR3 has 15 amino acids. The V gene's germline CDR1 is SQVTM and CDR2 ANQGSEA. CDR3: CSVEEGGKNTGELFF. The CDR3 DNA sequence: TGCAGCGTTGAAGAAGGAGGCAAGAACACCGGGGAGCTGTTTTTT.

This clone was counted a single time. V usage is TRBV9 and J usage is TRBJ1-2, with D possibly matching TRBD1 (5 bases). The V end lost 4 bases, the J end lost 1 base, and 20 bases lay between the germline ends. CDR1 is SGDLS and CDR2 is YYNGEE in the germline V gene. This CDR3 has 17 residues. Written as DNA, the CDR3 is TGTGCCAGCAGCTCCCGTGGGAGACAGCCGAATAACTATGGCTACACCTTC. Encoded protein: CASSSRGRQPNNYGYTF.

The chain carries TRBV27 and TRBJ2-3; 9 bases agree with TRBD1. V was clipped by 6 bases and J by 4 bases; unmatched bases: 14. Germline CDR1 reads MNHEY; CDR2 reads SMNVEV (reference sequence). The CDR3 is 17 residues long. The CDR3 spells CASRLLIPGQGSDTQYF. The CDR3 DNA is TGTGCCAGCAGACTACTCATTCCGGGACAGGGCTCAGATACGCAGTATTTT.

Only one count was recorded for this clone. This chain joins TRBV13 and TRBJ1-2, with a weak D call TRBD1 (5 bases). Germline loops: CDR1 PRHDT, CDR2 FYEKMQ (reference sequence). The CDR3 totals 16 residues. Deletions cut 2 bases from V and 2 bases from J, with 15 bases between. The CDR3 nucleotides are TGTGCCAGCAGCTTAAGGGCATTGACAGAAAACTATGGCTACACCTTC. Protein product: CASSLRALTENYGYTF.

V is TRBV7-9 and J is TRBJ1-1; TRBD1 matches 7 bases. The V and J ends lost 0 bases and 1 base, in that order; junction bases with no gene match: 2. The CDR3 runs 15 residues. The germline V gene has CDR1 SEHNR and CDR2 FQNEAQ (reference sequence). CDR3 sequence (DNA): TGTGCCAGCAGCTTAGCCCGGACAGGGAACACTGAAGCTTTCTTT. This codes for CASSLARTGNTEAFF.

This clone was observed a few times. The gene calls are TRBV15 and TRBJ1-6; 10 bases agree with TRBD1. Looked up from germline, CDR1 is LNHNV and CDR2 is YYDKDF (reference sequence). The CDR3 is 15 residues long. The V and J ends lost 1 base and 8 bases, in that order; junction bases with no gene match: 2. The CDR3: CATSRGTGGDSPLHF. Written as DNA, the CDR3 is TGTGCCACCAGCAGAGGGACAGGGGGAGATTCACCCCTCCACTTT.